Following are 4 T cell receptor beta chains from one sample sequenced in a study of blood T cells in healthy people across ages. PCR was performed a second time for about 7 to 11 cycles using a sample-barcoded 5' primer and a J-beta primer mix. Each CDR3 protein gets one entry after TCRdb re-called the 5' RACE reads with MiXCR. The table shows about 720,000 distinct CDR3 sequences, with approximately 21% occurring only once. The sample comprised blood. These receptors originate from a man aged 65 to 79 in good health.

This clonotype was found a few times. The chain links TRBV20-1 to TRBJ2-3, with 9 bases aligning to TRBD2. The germline V gene encodes CDR1 DFQATT and CDR2 SNEGSKA (reference sequence). CDR3 length equals 19 residues. V lost 2 bases and J lost 4; bases outside the gene matches: 19. This CDR3 is CSARNPLGSGGNLADTQYF. CDR3 nucleotides: TGCAGTGCTAGAAACCCTCTCGGGAGCGGGGGGAACTTGGCAGATACGCAGTATTTT.

This clonotype was detected a few times. V usage is TRBV4-1 and J usage is TRBJ2-5; TRBD2 aligns across 8 bases. Germline lookup yields CDR1 MGHRA and CDR2 YSYEKL. After removal of 0 bases from V and 2 bases from J, the junction contained 11 bases not matched to a gene. This CDR3 contains 18 residues. The CDR3 region has the DNA TGCGCCAGCAGCCAAGAAGATCACGGGGTAGCGGGACAAGAGACCCAGTACTTC. Translated: CASSQEDHGVAGQETQYF.

This clonotype appeared a few times. The V call is TRBV28, the J call TRBJ2-7; D tentatively fits TRBD1 or TRBD2 (5 bases each). The CDR3 is made up of 13 amino acids. Per germline, CDR1 MDHEN and CDR2 SYDVKM. Trimming pared 11 bases from V and 0 bases from J, leaving 14 bases between. DNA for the CDR3: TGTGCCCTCGGGACGGCAACCTCCTACGAGCAGTACTTC. This encodes CALGTATSYEQYF.

The CDR3 protein is CASSLREGQTETQYF. The CDR3 region has the DNA TGTGCCAGCAGCTTACGGGAGGGTCAGACAGAGACCCAGTACTTC. The chain is built from TRBV12-3 or TRBV12-4 and TRBJ2-5, with TRBD2 matching over 8 bases. This CDR3 is built from 15 residues. The trim removed 6 bases at V and 4 bases at J, leaving 10 bases unmatched.